The 27 T cell receptor beta chains below come from one sample, sequenced in a study of blood T cell repertoires in COVID-19. Profiling relied on immunoSEQ multiplex PCR, and the TCRdb table lists in-frame clones only, not all of them. Of some 490,000 clones in the sample, less than 90% were seen once. Sample: PBMCs or T cells enriched from blood (not recorded which). The receptors originated from a woman in her sixties or seventies who had recovered from COVID-19.

This clone is a singleton in its sample. This chain uses TRBV27 with TRBJ2-1; 15 positions agree with TRBD2. The germline V gene has CDR1 MNHEY and CDR2 SMNVEV (reference sequence). This CDR3 contains 24 residues. Trimming took 3 bases from V and 4 from J; bases not matched to a gene: 25. The CDR3 region is CASSLREGRRMGLAGGRGYNEQFF. The CDR3 nucleotides read TGTGCCAGCAGTTTGAGGGAGGGAAGGAGGATGGGACTAGCGGGGGGCAGGGGATACAATGAGCAGTTCTTC.

The rearrangement joins TRBV7-2 to TRBJ2-5; 10 positions match TRBD2. Per the germline V gene, CDR1 is SGHTA and CDR2 is FQGNSA. The CDR3 has 18 amino acids. Trimming took 2 bases from V and 7 from J; bases not matched to a gene: 16. CDR3 DNA: TGTGCCAGCAGCTTAAATATTGCTAGCGGGGGTCGTAGGGGGACCCAGTACTTC. As protein: CASSLNIASGGRRGTQYF.

The rearrangement links TRBV25-1 to TRBJ2-2, with 8 nucleotides matching TRBD1. V lost 3 bases and J lost 5; bases outside the gene matches: 8. The germline V gene has CDR1 MGHDK and CDR2 SYGVNS. This CDR3 is 16 amino acids long. The CDR3 sequence is CASSEGRQGRTGELFF. The CDR3 DNA follows: TGTGCCAGCAGTGAGGGTAGACAGGGGAGAACCGGGGAGCTGTTTTTT. Variable domain in full (rest from reference TRBV25-1 and TRBJ2-2): EADIYQTPRYLVIGTGKKITLECSQTMGHDKMYWYQQDPGMELHLIHYSYGVNSTEKGDLSSESTVSRIRTEHFPLTLESARPSHTSQYLCASSEGRQGRTGELFFGEGSRLTVL.

In this sample, this clone turned up a few times. V usage is TRBV2 and J usage is TRBJ1-2; D may be TRBD1 (6 bases). Germline V CDR1 and CDR2: SNHLY, FYNNEI. The CDR3 consists of 12 residues. Deletions cut 8 bases from V and 2 bases from J, with 9 bases between. The CDR3: CASHDRNYGYTF. The CDR3 nucleotides are TGTGCCAGCCACGACAGGAACTATGGCTACACCTTC.

The chain is built from TRBV19 and TRBJ2-3, with 11 bases lining up with TRBD2. Trimming took 7 bases from V and 1 from J; bases not matched to a gene: 4. From germline, CDR1 is LNHDA and CDR2 SQIVND (reference sequence). CDR3 size: 15 residues. Here the CDR3 reads CASIAGGRGTDTQYF. The CDR3 DNA follows: TGTGCCAGTATAGCGGGGGGGCGAGGCACAGATACGCAGTATTTT.

The gene calls are TRBV16 and TRBJ2-7; TRBD2 matches at 10 bases. The germline V gene encodes CDR1 KGHSY and CDR2 FQNENV. The trim removed 2 bases at V and 7 bases at J, leaving 8 bases unmatched. The length of the CDR3 is 15 residues. The CDR3 nucleotides read TGTGCCAGCAGCCAAAGTCTAGCGGGGGCAGGGGAGCAGTACTTC. Translated, it gives CASSQSLAGAGEQYF.

CDR3 bases: TGTGCCAGTAGTACCTCGACAGGGGCCGGGACTGAAGCTTTCTTT. Protein: CASSTSTGAGTEAFF. This chain joins TRBV19 and TRBJ1-1; 8 nucleotides align to TRBD1. The CDR3 runs 15 residues. Losses at the gene ends were 4 bases for V and 5 bases for J; bases not matched to a gene: 9. In germline, CDR1 is LNHDA, CDR2 SQIVND (reference sequence).

The gene calls are TRBV30 and TRBJ1-6; 8 nucleotides line up with TRBD1. The CDR3 spans 14 residues. J gave up 6 bases and V 2 bases, and 3 bases lay outside the gene matches. CDR1 and CDR2 (germline): GTSNPN, SVGIG (reference sequence). The CDR3 region has the DNA TGTGCCTGGAGTACGGGACAGGTTAATTCACCCCTCCACTTT. It encodes CAWSTGQVNSPLHF.

The chain joins TRBV5-6 to TRBJ2-7; 7 bases align to TRBD1. V dropped 1 base and J dropped 4; count of bases not matched to a gene: 8. In germline, CDR1 is SGHDT, CDR2 YYEEEE. CDR3 size: 15 residues. CDR3 sequence reads: CASSLTGQISYEQYF. CDR3 DNA: TGTGCCAGCAGCTTGACGGGACAGATTTCTTACGAGCAGTACTTC.

This chain connects TRBV2 to TRBJ1-1; no reliable D call. The germline gives CDR1 SNHLY, CDR2 FYNNEI. V was cut by 6 bases and J by 1 base, with 9 bases left in between. The CDR3 sequence is 13 residues long. This CDR3 reads CASSKNSNTEAFF. The CDR3 nucleotides are TGTGCCAGCAGCAAAAACTCGAACACTGAAGCTTTCTTT.

V is TRBV5-6 and J is TRBJ2-3; 11 positions agree with TRBD2. There are 16 residues in the CDR3. The germline gives CDR1 SGHDT, CDR2 YYEEEE. Germline trimming cut 7 bases from V and 2 bases from J; bases unmatched to any gene: 9. CDR3 in amino acids: CASGQLAGASTDTQYF. CDR3 sequence (DNA): TGTGCCAGCGGCCAACTAGCGGGGGCTTCCACAGATACGCAGTATTTT.

This clone was seen a single time. The V and J genes are TRBV10-1 and TRBJ2-7; the match to TRBD2 covers 10 bases. Germline V gene lookup returns CDR1 WNHNN and CDR2 SYGVQD (reference sequence). With V trimmed by 2 bases and J by 0 bases, 1 base remained unmatched. This CDR3 has 15 residues. The CDR3 region is CASSETSGASYEQYF. The CDR3 region has the DNA TGCGCCAGCAGTGAGACTAGCGGGGCCTCCTACGAGCAGTACTTC.

The chain uses TRBV11-3 and TRBJ1-3; D is unclear. V was clipped by 5 bases and J by 3 bases, with 5 bases between them. The CDR3 is 12 residues long. CDR1 is SGHNT, CDR2 YENEEA, per germline. CDR3 sequence reads: CASSPIGNTIYF. The CDR3, as DNA: TGTGCCAGCAGCCCCATTGGAAACACCATATATTTT.

V gene TRBV12-3 or TRBV12-4 combines with J gene TRBJ2-5, with TRBD2 as a possible D gene (5 bases). The CDR3 spans 12 residues. V shed 6 bases and J shed 4 bases, with 9 bases lying between them. CDR3 sequence (DNA): TGTGCCAGCAGGTTCGCGGGAGAGACCCAGTACTTC. Protein sequence: CASRFAGETQYF.

This clone was seen only a few times. This chain joins TRBV25-1 and TRBJ1-5; 7 bases map to TRBD1. Germline CDR1 MGHDK, CDR2 SYGVNS. There are 14 residues in the CDR3. J was trimmed by 4 bases and V by 4 bases; bases with no gene match: 4. CDR3 residues: CASSAQGTNQPQHF. The CDR3 nucleotides read TGTGCCAGCAGTGCACAGGGGACGAATCAGCCCCAGCATTTT.

This clone was picked up a small number of times. CDR3 amino acids: CASTIRGPGRLSNQPQHF. In DNA, the CDR3 is TGTGCCAGTACCATCCGGGGTCCGGGGAGGTTAAGCAATCAGCCCCAGCATTTT. The chain has TRBV19 and TRBJ1-5; no firm D call. The CDR3 is 18 residues long. Germline loops: CDR1 LNHDA, CDR2 SQIVND (reference sequence). Trimming took off 7 bases at V and 1 base at J, with 23 bases between the two ends.

V gene TRBV3-1 (or the pseudogene TRBV3-2) combines with J gene TRBJ1-1; TRBD1 matches 7 bases. The J segment lost 4 bases and the V segment lost 4 bases, leaving 6 bases of the junction unmatched. This CDR3 spans 14 amino acids. Per germline, CDR1 LGHDT and CDR2 YNNKEL (reference sequence). CDR3 in amino acids: CASSRAGGGTEAFF. DNA for the CDR3: TGTGCCAGCAGCCGGGCAGGGGGAGGCACTGAAGCTTTCTTT.

The rearrangement uses TRBV6-5 and TRBJ2-2, with 10 nucleotides matching TRBD1. The CDR3 spans 14 residues. The J segment lost 5 bases and the V segment lost 6 bases, leaving 3 bases of the junction unmatched. The V gene's germline CDR1 is MNHEY and CDR2 SVGAGI. The DNA for the CDR3 is TGTGCCAGCAGGAGACAGGGGGCTACCGGGGAGCTGTTTTTT. Translating it yields CASRRQGATGELFF.

The chain is built from TRBV5-5 and TRBJ2-5; 7 bases align to TRBD1. Germline CDR1 SGHKS, CDR2 YYEKEE (reference sequence). The CDR3 is made up of 14 amino acids. After removal of 6 bases from V and 2 bases from J, the junction contained 7 bases not matched to a gene. The CDR3 coding sequence is TGTGCCAGCACCCGGGACAGTCCACAAGAGACCCAGTACTTC. Translated, it gives CASTRDSPQETQYF.

The J gene is TRBJ2-3, the V gene TRBV27; TRBD1 is a possible D gene (6 bases). CDR1 MNHEY and CDR2 SMNVEV come from the germline V gene (reference sequence). This CDR3 is 13 amino acids long. V was clipped by 2 bases and J by 5 bases, with 8 bases between them. CDR3 DNA sequence: TGTGCCAGCAGTTTAGACAGGCGAGATACGCAGTATTTT. Residues: CASSLDRRDTQYF.

The table lists this clone with a count of one. The chain combines TRBV3-1 (or the pseudogene TRBV3-2) with TRBJ1-4; the match to TRBD1 covers 8 bases. The CDR3 covers 16 residues. The germline CDR1 and CDR2 sequences are LGHDT and YNNKEL (reference sequence). J gave up 5 bases and V 3 bases, and 8 bases lay outside the gene matches. DNA for the CDR3: TGTGCCAGCAGCCAGAGCGACAGGGGAGAGAATGAAAAACTGTTTTTT. This encodes CASSQSDRGENEKLFF.

The chain links TRBV3-1 (or the pseudogene TRBV3-2) to TRBJ2-7, with TRBD2 as a possible D gene (6 bases). Germline CDR1 and CDR2: LGHDT and YNNKEL (reference sequence). This CDR3 region has 14 residues. V lost 0 bases, J lost 3 bases, and 9 bases lay in between. CDR3 region: CASSQDRGFYEQYF. For the CDR3, the DNA is TGTGCCAGCAGCCAAGATCGGGGGTTCTACGAGCAGTACTTC.

The V gene is TRBV6-5, the J gene TRBJ2-3; possible D gene TRBD1, 6 bases. Trimming stripped 5 bases from V and 0 bases from J, with 12 bases between. Germline V gene data show CDR1 as MNHEY and CDR2 as SVGAGI. The CDR3 spans 15 residues. In DNA, the CDR3 is TGTGCCAGCAGTACTAACACAGGGAGCACAGATACGCAGTATTTT. It specifies CASSTNTGSTDTQYF.

This clone appeared many times. V is TRBV7-6 and J is TRBJ2-2, with D maybe TRBD2 (5 bases). The V end was cut by 5 bases, the J end by 5 bases, with 15 bases between. The CDR3 has 15 amino acids. Per germline, CDR1 SGHVS and CDR2 FNYEAQ. The CDR3 is CASSLTLRGTGELFF. The CDR3 bases are TGTGCCAGCAGCCTAACCCTCCGAGGGACCGGGGAGCTGTTTTTT.

The chain joins TRBV14 to TRBJ1-1; maybe TRBD1 (5 bases). The CDR3 totals 13 residues. V gave up 3 bases and J gave up 10 bases, with 15 bases separating them. CDR1 SGHDN and CDR2 FVKESK come from the germline V gene. CDR3 coding DNA: TGTGCCAGCAGCCAGAGTGGGACTTTGGGAGCTTTCTTT. Amino acid sequence: CASSQSGTLGAFF.

The chain combines TRBV28 with TRBJ2-7, with D maybe TRBD2 (5 bases). In germline, CDR1 is MDHEN, CDR2 SYDVKM. The CDR3 length is 12 residues. V dropped 5 bases and J dropped 4 bases, with 9 bases sitting between them. The CDR3 protein is CASSRGAYEQYF. The DNA for the CDR3 is TGTGCCAGCAGTCGGGGTGCTTACGAGCAGTACTTC.

This chain joins TRBV30 and TRBJ2-1; D gene unclear. The CDR3 is 12 amino acids. The V and J ends lost 1 base and 1 base respectively, with 2 bases between them. CDR1 is GTSNPN and CDR2 is SVGIG in the germline V gene (reference sequence). The CDR3: CAWSASYNEQFF. The CDR3 bases are TGTGCCTGGAGTGCGTCCTACAATGAGCAGTTCTTC. The whole variable domain, filled in from reference TRBV30 and TRBJ2-1, reads SQTIHQWPATLVQPVGSPLSLECTVEGTSNPNLYWYRQAAGRGLQLLFYSVGIGQISSEVPQNLSASRPQDRQFILSSKKLLLSDSGFYLCAWSASYNEQFFGPGTRLTVL.